These 29 T cell receptor beta chains came from one sample sequenced in a study of T cells in Graves' hyperthyroidism and ophthalmopathy. The source material, RNA transcripts, was used to amplify TCR beta CDR3 regions. Initially, a first-round RT-PCR of the TCR CDR3 employed the HTBI primer set. TCRdb redid the calling of the multiplex PCR reads with MiXCR, one entry per CDR3 protein. The repertoire holds over 450,000 distinct CDR3 sequences, with more than 15% as singletons. Sequenced sample: blood. Receptors were obtained from a woman aged 18-35 years with Graves' ophthalmopathy.

At least ten counts were recorded for this clonotype. This rearrangement joins TRBV3-1 to TRBJ2-3; 8 positions agree with TRBD1. Germline CDR1 is LGHDT and CDR2 is YNNKEL (reference sequence). The CDR3 has 19 amino acids. Unmatched junction bases numbered 18, after V lost 1 base and J lost 6 bases. The CDR3 DNA reads as TGTGCCAGCAGCCAAGCAGGGGTTAGGGGGGACAGGTCCAACGATACGCAGTATTTT. Translated, it gives CASSQAGVRGDRSNDTQYF.

V is TRBV28 and J is TRBJ1-1; possible D gene TRBD1, 6 bases. Germline V CDR1 and CDR2: MDHEN, SYDVKM. This CDR3 has 15 amino acids. Trimming took 7 bases from V and 4 from J, leaving 19 bases between them. The CDR3 loop reads CASTMSQGRGTEAFF. CDR3 nucleotide sequence: TGTGCCAGCACGATGTCCCAGGGGAGGGGCACTGAAGCTTTCTTT.

Note on this clonotype: A read error may be the cause here, since a much bigger clone is one base away. The rearrangement joins TRBV7-2 to TRBJ1-2, with D uncertain. The CDR3 is 14 residues long. Germline lookup yields CDR1 SGHTA and CDR2 FQGNSA. V was trimmed by 7 bases and J by 4 bases, leaving 16 bases between them. The CDR3 sequence is CASNFPDVGYGYTF. The DNA of the CDR3 is TGTGCCAGCAACTTTCCAGATGTGGGCTATGGCTACACCTTC. The full variable domain, with the rest looked up from reference TRBV7-2 and TRBJ1-2, is GAGVSQSPSNKVTEKGKDVELRCDPISGHTALYWYRQSLGQGLEFLIYFQGNSAPDKSGLPSDRFSAERTGGSVSTLTIQRTQQEDSAVYLCASNFPDVGYGYTFGSGTRLTVV.

Many counts were recorded for this clonotype. The genes are TRBV11-2 and TRBJ2-3; no clear D gene. From germline, CDR1 is SGHAT and CDR2 FQNNGV. The length of the CDR3 is 11 residues. Trimming shortened V by 6 bases and J by 3 bases, and 4 bases separated the two germline ends. Here the CDR3 reads CASRKTDTQYF. In DNA form, the CDR3 reads TGTGCCAGCAGGAAAACAGATACGCAGTATTTT.

This clonotype has ten or more counts. The rearrangement links TRBV30 to TRBJ1-5; 8 nucleotides align to TRBD1. This CDR3 is 14 amino acids long. V shed 3 bases and J 6 bases; nucleotides not matched to a gene: 7. CDR1 is GTSNPN, CDR2 SVGIG, per germline (reference sequence). CDR3 in amino acids: CAWSQGAVGQPQHF. The CDR3 DNA is TGTGCCTGGAGCCAGGGGGCGGTTGGTCAGCCCCAGCATTTT.

This clonotype came up a few times. The chain is built from TRBV10-3 and TRBJ2-1; D gene uncertain. V dropped 0 bases and J dropped 10 bases, with 7 bases sitting between them. The CDR3 loop spans 12 amino acids. Germline CDR1 reads ENHRY; CDR2 reads SYGVKD. CDR3 residues: CAISESTNEQFF. As DNA, the CDR3 is TGTGCCATCAGTGAGTCAACCAACGAGCAGTTCTTC.

This clonotype was picked up many times. J is TRBJ1-1 and V is TRBV12-5; D gene unclear. Trimming shortened V by 7 bases and J by 5 bases, and 14 bases separated the two germline ends. Germline lookup yields CDR1 LGHNT and CDR2 FRNRAP. The CDR3 runs to 13 residues. The chain's CDR3 is CASVLSLRTEAFF. CDR3 sequence (DNA): TGTGCTAGTGTCCTATCGTTGAGAACTGAAGCTTTCTTT.

For this clonotype: A much larger clonotype is one base distant, so this may be a read error. The chain couples TRBV28 to TRBJ1-5; the D is unclear. The CDR3 spans 12 residues. Per the germline V gene, CDR1 is MDHEN and CDR2 is SYDVKM. V lost 4 bases, J lost 5 bases, and 6 bases lay in between. CDR3 DNA sequence: TGTGCCAGCAGTTGGGAGGATCAGCCCCAGCATTTT. Its translation is CASSWEDQPQHF.

The table lists this clonotype with many counts. The chain has TRBV20-1 and TRBJ2-3; 16 bases are a match to TRBD2. CDR1 DFQATT and CDR2 SNEGSKA come from the germline V gene (reference sequence). With 3 bases clipped from V and 2 bases from J, the junction kept 5 bases outside the gene matches. The CDR3 spans 17 residues. This CDR3 is CSASGTSGRAFTDTQYF. DNA of the CDR3: TGCAGTGCTAGCGGGACTAGCGGGAGGGCCTTCACAGATACGCAGTATTTT.

This clonotype was counted ten times or more. V gene TRBV7-2 combines with J gene TRBJ2-7; D is possibly TRBD2 (5 bases). CDR3 length: 15 residues. Trimming cost V 3 bases and J 3 bases, with 15 bases left between them. Germline CDR1 is SGHTA and CDR2 is FQGNSA. CDR3 DNA: TGTGCCAGCAGCTTCACGGACTTGGGAATCTACGAGCAGTACTTC. It yields the protein CASSFTDLGIYEQYF.

The J gene is TRBJ2-1, the V gene TRBV9, with TRBD2 matching 8 bases. The CDR3 runs to 15 residues. Germline V gene data show CDR1 as SGDLS and CDR2 as YYNGEE. The V and J ends lost 0 bases and 4 bases, in that order; junction bases with no gene match: 3. The CDR3 region is CASSVAAGGYNEQFF. The DNA of the CDR3 is TGTGCCAGCAGCGTAGCGGCGGGGGGTTACAATGAGCAGTTCTTC.

This clonotype was detected many times. The genes are TRBV5-1 and TRBJ1-1; D ambiguous. V dropped 2 bases and J dropped 1 base, with 6 bases sitting between them. The CDR3 loop spans 13 amino acids. Germline CDR1 SGHRS, CDR2 YFSETQ. The CDR3, as DNA: TGCGCCAGCAGCTTACCCCCGAACACTGAAGCTTTCTTT. It yields the protein CASSLPPNTEAFF. Together with reference TRBV5-1 and TRBJ1-1, the CDR3 gives the full variable domain: KAGVTQTPRYLIKTRGQQVTLSCSPISGHRSVSWYQQTPGQGLQFLFEYFSETQRNKGNFPGRFSGRQFSNSRSEMNVSTLELGDSALYLCASSLPPNTEAFFGQGTRLTVV.

This clonotype was seen ten or more times. A read error may account for a junction end that differs from germline. The V and J genes are TRBV5-1 and TRBJ1-1, with 7 bases that match TRBD1. Germline V gene sequence: CDR1 SGHRS, CDR2 YFSETQ. The CDR3 totals 14 residues. The CDR3 DNA is TGTGCCAGCAGTGCCGGGACAGTGAACACTGAAGCTTTCTTT. Protein sequence: CASSAGTVNTEAFF.

Worth noting for this clonotype: A much larger clonotype is one base distant, so this may be a read error. The chain has TRBV7-9 and TRBJ1-1; tentative D call: TRBD1 (6 bases). The germline V gene has CDR1 SEHNR and CDR2 FQNEAQ (reference sequence). The CDR3 contains 14 residues. Trimming left V 4 bases short and J 3 bases short, with 12 bases between. This CDR3 is CASSYRAVDTEAFF. CDR3 DNA sequence: TGTGCCAGCAGCTACAGGGCGGTGGACACTGAAGCTTTCTTT.

The chain employs TRBV30 and TRBJ1-2; D is unclear. This CDR3 is 12 amino acids long. Looked up from germline, CDR1 is GTSNPN and CDR2 is SVGIG (reference sequence). Trimming removed 3 bases at V and 4 bases at J, with 9 bases between. CDR3 sequence (DNA): TGTGCCTGGAGATCGTATCCCTATGGCTACACCTTC. It yields the protein CAWRSYPYGYTF.

The chain recombines TRBV19 with TRBJ2-1, with a tentative D call TRBD1 (5 bases). The CDR3 has 14 amino acids. Trimming removed 5 bases at V and 4 bases at J, with 12 bases between. Germline loops: CDR1 LNHDA, CDR2 SQIVND (reference sequence). The DNA for the CDR3 is TGTGCCAGTAGTTATGGACATCTATACAATGAGCAGTTCTTC. Protein sequence: CASSYGHLYNEQFF.

For this clonotype: A junction end diverges from the germline sequence, so it may reflect a read error. The chain links TRBV11-2 to TRBJ1-3; D unclear. Looked up from germline, CDR1 is SGHAT and CDR2 is FQNNGV. The CDR3 consists of 16 residues. CDR3 amino acids: CASSLIRNPSGDTIYF. The CDR3 DNA reads TGTGCCAGCAGCTTAATACGGAACCCCTCTGGAGACACCATATATTTT.

This clonotype was detected only a few times. The chain carries TRBV4-1 and TRBJ1-2, with TRBD1 matching over 8 bases. V gave up 1 base and J gave up 3 bases; unmatched junction bases: 4. The CDR3 has 15 residues. The V gene's germline CDR1 is MGHRA and CDR2 YSYEKL. CDR3 residues: CASSQATGGDYGYTF. The CDR3 nucleotides are TGCGCCAGCAGCCAAGCAACAGGGGGAGACTATGGCTACACCTTC.

The CDR3 nucleotides are TGTGCCTGGAGTCCCCCAAGGGGGAGGAACACTGAAGCTTTCTTT. This encodes CAWSPPRGRNTEAFF. The chain employs TRBV30 and TRBJ1-1, with D perhaps TRBD1 (6 bases). Germline assignment: CDR1 GTSNPN and CDR2 SVGIG (reference sequence). V lost 2 bases, J lost 1 base, and 14 bases lay in between. CDR3 size: 15 residues.

This chain links TRBV20-1 with TRBJ1-2; D ambiguous. Germline V lookup: CDR1 DFQATT, CDR2 SNEGSKA (reference sequence). The CDR3 has 13 residues. The V and J ends lost 6 bases and 3 bases respectively, with 14 bases between them. The CDR3 bases are TGCAGTGCGTCAAGGGTCGTCGACTATGGCTACACCTTC. Residues: CSASRVVDYGYTF.

The table lists this clonotype with a few counts. The CDR3 spells CATSSGRGEGYTF. CDR3 nucleotide sequence: TGTGCCACCAGCAGTGGAAGGGGGGAAGGCTACACCTTC. The chain is built from TRBV15 and TRBJ1-2, with D tentatively TRBD1 (6 bases). Germline V CDR1 and CDR2: LNHNV, YYDKDF (reference sequence). The V end lost 3 bases, the J end lost 8 bases, and 13 bases lay between the germline ends. CDR3 length: 13 residues.

This clonotype showed up just a few times. This rearrangement joins TRBV2 to TRBJ2-1, with no clear D. The CDR3 runs 15 residues. Trimming cost V 2 bases and J 8 bases, with 16 bases left between them. The germline gives CDR1 SNHLY, CDR2 FYNNEI. CDR3 in DNA: TGTGCCAGCAGTGAACCAAGGGAAGGACGGCATGAGCAGTTCTTC. It encodes CASSEPREGRHEQFF.

This clonotype turned up a few times. The V and J genes are TRBV3-1 and TRBJ2-2; TRBD2 matches 8 bases. Germline-derived CDR1 and CDR2 are LGHDT and YNNKEL (reference sequence). V dropped 1 base and J dropped 4; count of bases not matched to a gene: 8. There are 17 residues in the CDR3. CDR3 sequence: CASSQGTGGVVTGELFF. CDR3 in DNA: TGTGCCAGCAGCCAAGGGACGGGAGGGGTAGTCACCGGGGAGCTGTTTTTT.

In its sample, this clonotype was seen many times. The chain employs TRBV30 and TRBJ2-5, with D tentatively TRBD2 (6 bases). V lost 3 bases to trimming and J lost 4 bases, with 12 bases between them. Germline values: CDR1 GTSNPN, CDR2 SVGIG (reference sequence). This CDR3 is built from 13 residues. CDR3 sequence reads: CAWSPGGVETQYF. The CDR3 coding sequence is TGTGCCTGGAGCCCCGGGGGAGTAGAGACCCAGTACTTC.

This chain uses TRBV9 with TRBJ2-2; 12 bases map to TRBD2. The CDR3 sequence is 16 residues long. Germline CDR1 is SGDLS and CDR2 is YYNGEE. V lost 0 bases, J lost 4 bases, and 1 base stayed unmatched. Written as DNA, the CDR3 is TGTGCCAGCAGCGTAGAGGGACTAGCGGGCACCGGGGAGCTGTTTTTT. Its translation is CASSVEGLAGTGELFF.

This clonotype occurred many times. This sequence joins TRBV5-1 and TRBJ2-2; no clear D gene. Looked up from germline, CDR1 is SGHRS and CDR2 is YFSETQ. This CDR3 spans 16 amino acids. V lost 1 base and J lost 0, with 10 bases in between. The CDR3 DNA follows: TGCGCCAGCAGCTTGAGTGGTGATCCGAACACCGGGGAGCTGTTTTTT. Its protein product is CASSLSGDPNTGELFF.

This clonotype was seen many times. The chain couples TRBV20-1 to TRBJ2-5; 8 nucleotides match TRBD2. The germline gives CDR1 DFQATT, CDR2 SNEGSKA (reference sequence). The CDR3 loop spans 15 amino acids. The trim removed 5 bases at V and 3 bases at J, leaving 11 bases unmatched. In DNA, the CDR3 is TGCAGTGCTGAGCCTCTAGCGGGTGAAAAAGAGACCCAGTACTTC. This gives the protein CSAEPLAGEKETQYF.

This chain uses TRBV2 with TRBJ2-1; tentative D call: TRBD2 (6 bases). The CDR3 loop spans 17 amino acids. Germline CDR1 and CDR2: SNHLY and FYNNEI. With 1 base removed from V and 7 bases from J, the gap between germline ends came to 20 bases. Here the CDR3 reads CASSEVGGGNSGNEQFF. CDR3 sequence (DNA): TGTGCCAGCAGTGAAGTAGGCGGAGGGAACTCCGGGAATGAGCAGTTCTTC.

This clonotype has at least ten counts. The chain joins TRBV28 to TRBJ2-7, with 8 positions matching TRBD1. The CDR3 totals 15 residues. From germline, CDR1 is MDHEN and CDR2 SYDVKM. V lost 6 bases and J lost 4; bases outside the gene matches: 11. CDR3 region: CASRFYRGFGYEQYF. The CDR3 coding sequence is TGTGCCAGCAGATTTTACAGGGGGTTTGGTTACGAGCAGTACTTC.